This TCR beta chain was sequenced during a study of low-dose radiotherapy and immunotherapy resistance in tumors. The sample holds many counts of this clonotype. CDR1 is SGHRS and CDR2 is YFSETQ in the germline V gene. The length of the CDR3 is 13 residues. With 7 bases removed from V and 2 bases from J, the gap between germline ends came to 11 bases. Alpha and beta chains were covered, as first-strand cDNA relied on TRAV- and TRBV-specific primers. With a constant-region primer and a V-primer adapter, TCRs were subjected to around 20 PCR cycles of amplification. TCRdb independently ran MiXCR on the reads; one entry per CDR3 protein. Found here are tens of thousands of distinct CDR3 sequences, about 26% of them singletons; the top ten hold about 6.6%. Time point indicated: before trial treatment.

The material was PBMCs, obtained before treatment. The genes are TRBV5-1 and TRBJ2-3, with D possibly TRBD1 on 5 matching bases. This TCR was sampled from a male donor with rectosigmoid adenocarcinoma. CDR3 protein: CASATEITDTQYF. The CDR3, as DNA: TGCGCCAGCGCGACAGAAATCACAGATACGCAGTATTTT.